A single sample is the source of the 24 T cell receptor beta chains below, sequenced in a study of blood T cells in healthy people across ages. Together with a sample-barcoded 5' primer, a J-beta primer mix was included in a second PCR lasting about 7 to 11 cycles. TCRdb reprocessed the 5' RACE reads via MiXCR and lists one record per CDR3 protein. Found here are roughly 1.7 million distinct CDR3 sequences, about 31% of them singletons; the top ten hold about 11%. Sequenced material: blood. Receptor source: a woman between 25 and 40 years old in good health.

The chain couples TRBV2 to TRBJ2-5, with D tentatively TRBD2 (5 bases). Germline V gene lookup returns CDR1 SNHLY and CDR2 FYNNEI. The ends were cut back, 6 bases at V and 7 bases at J, with 18 bases in the middle. The CDR3 totals 14 residues. The DNA of the CDR3 is TGTGCCAGCAGGAGGGTAGGAAAGTACGTGACCCAGTACTTC. Its protein is CASRRVGKYVTQYF.

The CDR3 loop is CASSHRDPLGEAFF. Here the CDR3 DNA reads TGTGCCAGCAGCCACCGGGACCCCCTGGGGGAAGCTTTCTTT. The chain couples TRBV3-1 to TRBJ1-1; maybe TRBD1 (5 bases). CDR3 size: 14 residues. CDR1 is LGHDT, CDR2 YNNKEL, per germline (reference sequence). V was pared by 3 bases and J by 8 bases, with 16 bases between.

A note on this clonotype: An end of the junction differs from the germline gene, which may be a read error. The V gene is TRBV6-5, the J gene TRBJ2-7, with 7 bases lining up with TRBD1. Germline loops: CDR1 MNHEY, CDR2 SVGAGI. The CDR3 is 15 residues long. CDR3 sequence (DNA): TGTGCCAGTAGTTCGGACAGGTCGGGGAAAGACGAGCAGTACTTC. It encodes CASSSDRSGKDEQYF.

The chain combines TRBV6-6 with TRBJ1-4; 9 positions agree with TRBD1. CDR1 is MNHNY, CDR2 SVGAGI, per germline (reference sequence). V gave up 7 bases and J gave up 8 bases; unmatched junction bases: 11. The CDR3 extends over 15 amino acids. CDR3 coding DNA: TGTGCCAGCAATCAACCGGGACAGGGTAACGAAAAACTGTTTTTT. Translating gives CASNQPGQGNEKLFF.

There are a few counts of this clonotype. This may be a read error: a much more frequent sequence differs by one nucleotide. This chain joins TRBV10-3 and TRBJ2-5; 11 bases are a match to TRBD1. Trimming at V came to 6 bases and at J to 4 bases, leaving 1 base not matched to a gene. The length of the CDR3 is 13 residues. The germline V gene has CDR1 ENHRY and CDR2 SYGVKD. CDR3 in amino acids: CAIRGTGGETQYF. CDR3 nucleotides: TGTGCCATCAGGGGGACAGGGGGAGAGACCCAGTACTTC.

The chain is built from TRBV5-1 and TRBJ2-3; 7 bases map to TRBD2. The length of the CDR3 is 13 residues. Germline CDR1 and CDR2: SGHRS and YFSETQ. V shed 0 bases, J shed 8 bases, and the junction held 3 bases outside the gene matches. The CDR3 DNA sequence: TGCGCCAGCAGCTTGGTGGCTAGCGGTACGCAGTATTTT. This gives the protein CASSLVASGTQYF.

Concerning this clonotype: As the CDR3 is not closed by the conserved phenylalanine or tryptophan, this likely results from a read error. The chain has TRBV5-6 and TRBJ2-1, with D perhaps TRBD2 (5 bases). Germline V gene sequence: CDR1 SGHDT, CDR2 YYEEEE. The ends were cut back, 7 bases at V and 8 bases at J, with 19 bases in the middle. The CDR3 is made up of 14 amino acids. Here the CDR3 reads CASGLGRGRHEQFL. CDR3 nucleotide sequence: TGTGCCAGCGGATTAGGGAGAGGAAGACATGAGCAGTTCCTC.

The chain is built from TRBV7-2 and TRBJ2-1; 13 nucleotides match TRBD2. CDR1 and CDR2 from the germline V gene are SGHTA and FQGNSA. This CDR3 is built from 15 residues. The J segment lost 10 bases and the V segment lost 5 bases, leaving 8 bases of the junction unmatched. The CDR3 is CASSLRLAGGSEQFF. CDR3 nucleotide sequence: TGTGCCAGCAGCCTGAGACTAGCGGGAGGCTCCGAGCAGTTCTTC.

The CDR3 here is CASSFIPPGEGYEQYF. The CDR3 DNA reads TGTGCCAGCAGTTTTATCCCCCCGGGGGAAGGCTACGAGCAGTACTTC. The J gene is TRBJ2-7, the V gene TRBV27, with D possibly TRBD2 on 6 matching bases. This CDR3 has 16 residues. With 3 bases removed from V and 3 bases from J, the gap between germline ends came to 18 bases. The V gene's germline CDR1 is MNHEY and CDR2 SMNVEV (reference sequence).

This clonotype appeared a few times. The rearrangement joins TRBV14 to TRBJ1-2; 8 positions agree with TRBD1. Germline V gene lookup returns CDR1 SGHDN and CDR2 FVKESK. The CDR3 extends over 16 amino acids. Trimming at V came to 0 bases and at J to 4 bases, leaving 7 bases not matched to a gene. The CDR3, as DNA: TGTGCCAGCAGCCAAGAAGCGGGACAGGCGCGCTATGGCTACACCTTC. Encoded protein: CASSQEAGQARYGYTF.

This clonotype has a count of ten or more. This rearrangement joins TRBV10-3 to TRBJ2-3, with D unresolved. Germline loops: CDR1 ENHRY, CDR2 SYGVKD. The CDR3 has 14 amino acids. V dropped 0 bases and J dropped 2 bases, with 6 bases sitting between them. CDR3 region: CAISESLDTDTQYF. For the CDR3, the DNA is TGTGCCATCAGTGAGTCCCTAGACACAGATACGCAGTATTTT.

In this sample, this clonotype turned up many times. The rearrangement joins TRBV7-8 to TRBJ2-7; D unclear. Germline V gene lookup returns CDR1 SGHVS and CDR2 FQNEAQ. The CDR3 is made up of 11 amino acids. The ends were cut back, 5 bases at V and 5 bases at J, with 7 bases in the middle. The CDR3 loop reads CASSRTDEQYF. CDR3 in DNA: TGTGCCAGCAGCCGTACGGACGAGCAGTACTTC.

The chain combines TRBV10-3 with TRBJ2-5; possible D gene TRBD2, 6 bases. This CDR3 comprises 17 residues. Trimming took off 2 bases at V and 5 bases at J, with 21 bases between the two ends. Germline V gene sequence: CDR1 ENHRY, CDR2 SYGVKD. For the CDR3, the DNA is TGTGCCATCAGTGAGCGGACGGGGAGGACGGGTGGGGAGACCCAGTACTTC. It specifies CAISERTGRTGGETQYF.

The table lists this clonotype with a few counts. The chain combines TRBV11-3 with TRBJ2-1; D tentatively fits TRBD1 or TRBD2 (5 bases each). Germline values: CDR1 SGHNT, CDR2 YENEEA. Trimming removed 4 bases at V and 9 bases at J, with 13 bases between. The length of the CDR3 is 13 residues. CDR3: CASSSPLGVEQFF. The CDR3 region has the DNA TGTGCCAGCAGCTCCCCCCTGGGGGTTGAGCAGTTCTTC.

This clonotype turned up a few times. In DNA form, the CDR3 reads TGCGCCAGCAGCCACACGTTGGGGAAAACACCAGATACGCAGTATTTT. This encodes CASSHTLGKTPDTQYF. V is TRBV4-1 and J is TRBJ2-3; D gene uncertain. The CDR3 runs 16 residues. Deletions cut 3 bases from V and 4 bases from J, with 17 bases between. Germline values: CDR1 MGHRA, CDR2 YSYEKL.

This clonotype has just a few counts. The chain links TRBV6-1 to TRBJ2-5, with TRBD2 identical over 14 bases. The length of the CDR3 is 13 residues. Germline-derived CDR1 and CDR2 are MNHNS and SASEGT. V was clipped by 10 bases and J by 12 bases; unmatched bases: 10. CDR3 in DNA: TGTGCCACCCAACGACTAGCGGGGGGGCCTGAGTACTTC. It specifies CATQRLAGGPEYF.

V usage is TRBV27 and J usage is TRBJ2-3, with no clear D. The CDR3 has 14 residues. V was trimmed by 3 bases and J by 0 bases, leaving 7 bases between them. In germline, CDR1 is MNHEY, CDR2 SMNVEV (reference sequence). The CDR3 region has the DNA TGTGCCAGCAGTTTTTGGGCTAGCACAGATACGCAGTATTTT. Translation gives CASSFWASTDTQYF.

The chain is built from TRBV19 and TRBJ1-5; possibly TRBD1 for D (6 bases). The CDR3 sequence is 13 residues long. The V end was cut by 9 bases, the J end by 4 bases, with 13 bases between. Germline V gene lookup returns CDR1 LNHDA and CDR2 SQIVND (reference sequence). CDR3 region: CASRDIGNQPQHF. The CDR3 DNA reads as TGTGCCAGCCGGGACATCGGAAATCAGCCCCAGCATTTT.

This sequence joins TRBV4-1 and TRBJ1-2, with 8 nucleotides matching TRBD1. Germline lookup yields CDR1 MGHRA and CDR2 YSYEKL. Losses at the gene ends were 3 bases for V and 0 bases for J; bases not matched to a gene: 9. The CDR3 sequence is 17 residues long. CDR3 sequence reads: CASSHNLDRGANYGYTF. In nucleotides, the CDR3 is TGCGCCAGCAGCCACAACCTCGACAGGGGCGCTAACTATGGCTACACCTTC.

This clonotype has more than one count but fewer than ten. This rearrangement joins TRBV11-2 to TRBJ2-5, with D unclear. CDR1 and CDR2 from the germline V gene are SGHAT and FQNNGV. The CDR3 runs 14 residues. V was cut by 4 bases and J by 3 bases, with 12 bases left in between. The CDR3 sequence: CASSSSGPKETQYF. CDR3 DNA sequence: TGTGCCAGCAGCTCGTCGGGCCCTAAAGAGACCCAGTACTTC.

This clonotype has ten or more counts. The chain employs TRBV10-3 and TRBJ1-1, with D unresolved. The V gene's germline CDR1 is ENHRY and CDR2 SYGVKD. Trimming left V 0 bases short and J 6 bases short, with 11 bases between. CDR3 length: 14 residues. The CDR3 protein is CAISESTEVAEAFF. CDR3 DNA sequence: TGTGCCATCAGTGAGTCGACCGAAGTGGCTGAAGCTTTCTTT.

The rearrangement links TRBV5-5 to TRBJ1-2; 9 bases match TRBD1. Looked up from germline, CDR1 is SGHKS and CDR2 is YYEKEE (reference sequence). The V and J ends lost 4 bases and 3 bases, in that order; junction bases with no gene match: 7. CDR3 size: 15 residues. CDR3 residues: CASSAEGQGYYGYTF. CDR3 in DNA: TGTGCCAGCAGCGCGGAGGGACAGGGATACTATGGCTACACCTTC.

The chain joins TRBV28 to TRBJ2-5, with 8 bases matching TRBD1. This CDR3 is 18 amino acids long. V shed 3 bases and J 3 bases; nucleotides not matched to a gene: 15. From germline, CDR1 is MDHEN and CDR2 SYDVKM. The CDR3 DNA is TGTGCCAGCAGTTTTTGGGCAGGGGGCTTGGCGAGGAAAGAGACCCAGTACTTC. This gives the protein CASSFWAGGLARKETQYF.

The chain couples TRBV28 to TRBJ1-1; no reliable D call. This CDR3 region has 12 residues. The V end lost 5 bases, the J end lost 6 bases, and 10 bases lay between the germline ends. The germline CDR1 and CDR2 sequences are MDHEN and SYDVKM. CDR3 in DNA: TGTGCCAGCAGTCCCGGACTTTCTGAAGCTTTCTTT. Protein product: CASSPGLSEAFF.